Listed here are 8 T cell receptor beta chains from one sample, sequenced in a study of blood T cell repertoires in COVID-19. Assay: immunoSEQ multiplex PCR; the TCRdb copy retains only in-frame clones and omits some. There are 390,000 or so clones in the sample; around 87% occur only once, and 10% lies in the top ten. The sequencing input was PBMCs or T cells enriched from blood (not recorded which). Source of these receptors: a woman in her fifties or sixties who had recovered from COVID-19.

The chain is built from TRBV27 and TRBJ2-3; 8 bases align to TRBD1. There are 15 residues in the CDR3. Germline CDR1 MNHEY, CDR2 SMNVEV (reference sequence). V lost 4 bases to trimming and J lost 2 bases; unmatched junction nucleotides: 5. CDR3 DNA sequence: TGTGCCAGCAGTTCGACAGGGGCCTCCACAGATACGCAGTATTTT. Protein: CASSSTGASTDTQYF.

This clone was found once. The V and J genes are TRBV6-5 and TRBJ2-1; TRBD2 agrees at 9 bases. The CDR3 is made up of 15 amino acids. The trim removed 6 bases at V and 1 base at J, leaving 4 bases unmatched. Germline-derived CDR1 and CDR2 are MNHEY and SVGAGI. Here the CDR3 reads CASRKSGGSYNEQFF. CDR3 coding DNA: TGTGCCAGCAGGAAGAGCGGGGGGTCCTACAATGAGCAGTTCTTC.

The CDR3 DNA reads as TGCAGCGCCTACGGGACTAGCGGGGACTCCTACAATGAGCAGTTCTTC. Protein: CSAYGTSGDSYNEQFF. The chain employs TRBV29-1 and TRBJ2-1; TRBD2 aligns across 13 bases. The CDR3 extends over 16 amino acids. The V gene end was trimmed by 7 bases and the J gene end by 0 bases; junction bases not matched to a gene: 6. CDR1 is SQVTM, CDR2 ANQGSEA, per germline.

Only one count was recorded for this clone. This chain uses TRBV28 with TRBJ1-2; 7 bases align to TRBD1. J lost 7 bases, V lost 1 base, and 6 bases had no gene match. In germline, CDR1 is MDHEN, CDR2 SYDVKM. CDR3 length: 14 amino acids. The CDR3 nucleotides are TGTGCCAGCAGTTTATCCATCACAGGGGTTGGCTACACCTTC. The encoded protein is CASSLSITGVGYTF.

This clone was picked up a small number of times. The chain employs TRBV28 and TRBJ1-1; no definite D call. The CDR3 runs to 15 residues. Trimming took off 6 bases at V and 6 bases at J, with 20 bases between the two ends. The germline gives CDR1 MDHEN, CDR2 SYDVKM. This CDR3 is CASSPFWSLSAEAFF. CDR3 bases: TGTGCCAGCAGCCCCTTTTGGAGCCTAAGCGCTGAAGCTTTCTTT. Based on the CDR3 plus reference TRBV28 and TRBJ1-1, the full variable domain is DVKVTQSSRYLVKRTGEKVFLECVQDMDHENMFWYRQDPGLGLRLIYFSYDVKMKEKGDIPEGYSVSREKKERFSLILESASTNQTSMYLCASSPFWSLSAEAFFGQGTRLTVV.

The chain couples TRBV5-8 to TRBJ1-2; D is unclear. This CDR3 region has 15 residues. Germline CDR1 is SGHTS and CDR2 is YDEGEE. The V end was cut by 0 bases, the J end by 3 bases, with 12 bases between. DNA for the CDR3: TGTGCCAGCAGCTTGGTTTCCGAGCTGTACTATGGCTACACCTTC. Amino acids: CASSLVSELYYGYTF.

The CDR3 region has the DNA TGTGCCAGCTCACCTTATGAGGGGGCCTTTGTCGAAGCTTTCTTT. The encoded protein is CASSPYEGAFVEAFF. The gene calls are TRBV18 and TRBJ1-1; 7 bases line up with TRBD1. Germline CDR1 KGHSH, CDR2 LQKENI. The CDR3 is made up of 15 amino acids. J gave up 8 bases and V 3 bases, and 12 bases lay outside the gene matches.

V and J are TRBV3-1 (or the pseudogene TRBV3-2) and TRBJ1-1, with D perhaps matching TRBD1 (5 bases). The CDR3 loop spans 15 amino acids. Deletions cut 8 bases from V and 2 bases from J, with 18 bases between. Germline V gene lookup returns CDR1 LGHDT and CDR2 YNNKEL (reference sequence). CDR3 residues: CASLRGGADNTEAFF. CDR3 coding DNA: TGTGCCAGCCTCCGAGGAGGGGCTGATAACACTGAAGCTTTCTTT.